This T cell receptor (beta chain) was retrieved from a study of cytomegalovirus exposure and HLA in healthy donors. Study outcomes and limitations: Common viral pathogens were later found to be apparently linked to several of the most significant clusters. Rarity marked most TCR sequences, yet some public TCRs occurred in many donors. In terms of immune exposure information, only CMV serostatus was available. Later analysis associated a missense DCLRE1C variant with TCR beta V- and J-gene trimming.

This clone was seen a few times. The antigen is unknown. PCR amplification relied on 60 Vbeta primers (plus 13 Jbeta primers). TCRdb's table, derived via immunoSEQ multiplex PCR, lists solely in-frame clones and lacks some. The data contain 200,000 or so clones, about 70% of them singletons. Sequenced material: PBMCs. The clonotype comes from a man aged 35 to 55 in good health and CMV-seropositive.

The CDR3 loop is CASSLRDSASEETQYF. In nucleotides, the CDR3 is TGCGCCAGCAGCTTAAGGGACTCGGCATCCGAAGAGACCCAGTACTTC. The chain combines TRBV5-1 with TRBJ2-5, with D possibly TRBD2 on 6 matching bases. The V end was cut by 2 bases, the J end by 3 bases, with 17 bases between. The CDR3 is made up of 16 amino acids. Germline CDR1 reads SGHRS; CDR2 reads YFSETQ. The full variable domain, completed using reference TRBV5-1 and TRBJ2-5, is KAGVTQTPRYLIKTRGQQVTLSCSPISGHRSVSWYQQTPGQGLQFLFEYFSETQRNKGNFPGRFSGRQFSNSRSEMNVSTLELGDSALYLCASSLRDSASEETQYFGPGTRLLVL.